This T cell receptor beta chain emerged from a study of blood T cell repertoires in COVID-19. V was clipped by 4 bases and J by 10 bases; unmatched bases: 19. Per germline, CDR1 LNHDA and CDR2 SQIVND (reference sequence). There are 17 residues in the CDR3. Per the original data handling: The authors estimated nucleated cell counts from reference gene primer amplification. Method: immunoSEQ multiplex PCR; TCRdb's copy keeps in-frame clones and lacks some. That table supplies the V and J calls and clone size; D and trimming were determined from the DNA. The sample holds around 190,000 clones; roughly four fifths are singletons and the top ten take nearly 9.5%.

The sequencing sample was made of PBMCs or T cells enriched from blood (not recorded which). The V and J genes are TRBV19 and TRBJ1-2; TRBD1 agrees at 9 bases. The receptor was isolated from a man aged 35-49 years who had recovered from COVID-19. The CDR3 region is CASSTLTLMMGQGVYTF. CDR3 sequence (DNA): TGTGCCAGTAGTACTCTTACCCTGATGATGGGACAGGGAGTCTACACCTTC.